This T cell receptor (beta chain) was observed in a study of identifying expanded T cells in peripheral blood (dated by TCRdb to the late 2010s). Turning to the overall study: Four technical replicates, made by sequencing separate aliquots from the same pool of genomic DNA, were compared pairwise. What the study reported, not specific to this receptor: Across all healthy donors, variance in clone template counts between roughly two-week samples was found to increase significantly with total template count. Across all healthy-donor time intervals, the beta-binomial model significantly lowered both the number of clones called differentially abundant and the false-positive rate. The binomial model flagged about 1.3 differentially abundant clones between technical replicates, compared with approximately 16 over approximately 2 weeks and 19 over four weeks. It was expected by the authors that biological variance in healthy repertoires might increase further over much longer intervals, such as months to years.

During the collection period, no infections or other immune events were recorded for the healthy donors. Healthy-donor blood repertoires served as a training cohort to calibrate time-dependent variance in a beta-binomial model of T-cell clone differential abundance. The training cohort comprised about ten healthy donors, 3 female and 7 male. On average the donors were around 45 years old, and their ages spanned 29 to 64 years. Whole blood was collected from each healthy donor at three time points spaced 2 to 3 weeks apart and obtained from a commercial supplier. For immunosequencing, genomic DNA was extracted from whole blood that had not been sorted. The immunoSEQ Assay, which relies on bias-controlled multiplex PCR amplification of genomic DNA, was used to profile TCRbeta CDR3 regions. Per the authors' processing: The absolute abundance of each unique TCRbeta CDR3 region was quantified after sequences were collapsed and filtered. Two models were used to test differential abundance: a binomial model (Fisher-equivalent) and a beta-binomial model that adds time-dependent variance fitted from healthy donors. Clones with fewer than 5 combined templates were removed, and differential abundance was called for clones with a Benjamini-Hochberg FDR below 0.01. In the beta-binomial model, variance was expressed as a function of the total template count across the two samples, in the form v = (b*log(k)+a)^2. Drawn from immuneACCESS, this table holds only the in-frame rearrangements with V and J called that TCRdb kept. Clones are partly lost; checked studies trace under half to an unresolved V gene and leave the rest unexplained. The D gene and trimming were derived from the DNA, and the V and J assignments and clone size from that table. This sample is represented by 100,000 to 150,000 clones; around four fifths of them were singletons. Together, the top ten hold roughly 3.3% of the sample.

Taken from the germline V gene, the CDR1 and CDR2 loops are SGHTA and FQGNSA. From cysteine to phenylalanine, the CDR3 is 13 amino acids long. The only DNA kept is the CDR3, 39 bases in frame from the first base. After removal of 5 bases from V and 6 bases from J, the junction retains 5 bases not matched to a gene. A remark on this clone: Its antigen is still unknown. Base qualities are missing; no much larger clone stands one base away.

Sequencing was carried out using blood. The rearrangement combines TRBV7-2 with TRBJ1-2, with 8 central nucleotides matching TRBD1. The clonotype comes from a person aged 18 to 75 in good health. The CDR3 loop reads CASSPDRGNGYTF. The nucleotide sequence is given as TGTGCCAGCAGCCCCGACAGGGGAAATGGCTACACCTTC.